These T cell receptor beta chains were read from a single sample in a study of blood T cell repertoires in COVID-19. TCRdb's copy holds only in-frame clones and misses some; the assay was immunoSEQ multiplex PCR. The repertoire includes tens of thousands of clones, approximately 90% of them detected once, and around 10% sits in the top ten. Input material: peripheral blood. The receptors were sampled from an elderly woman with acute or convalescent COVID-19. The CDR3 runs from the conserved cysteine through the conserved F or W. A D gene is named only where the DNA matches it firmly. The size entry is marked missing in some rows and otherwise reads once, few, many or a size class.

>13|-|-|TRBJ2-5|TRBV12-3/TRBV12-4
CASSQDSEETQYF
TGTGCCAGCAGCCAAGACAGTGAAGAGACCCAGTACTTC
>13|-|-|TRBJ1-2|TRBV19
CASTNLVDYGYTF
TGTGCCAGTACAAACTTGGTGGACTATGGCTACACCTTC
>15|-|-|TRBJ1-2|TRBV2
CASSDITGNNYGYTF
TGTGCCAGCAGTGATATAACAGGGAATAACTATGGCTACACCTTC
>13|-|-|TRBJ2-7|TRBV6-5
CASRPSESIRQYF
TGTGCCAGCAGGCCTAGCGAGAGTATCCGGCAGTACTTC
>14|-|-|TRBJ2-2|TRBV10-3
CAITEGLNTGELFF
TGTGCCATCACTGAGGGGCTGAACACCGGGGAGCTGTTTTTT
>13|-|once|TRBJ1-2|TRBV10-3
CATAPQGTHGYTF
TGTGCCACAGCCCCTCAGGGAACTCATGGCTACACCTTC
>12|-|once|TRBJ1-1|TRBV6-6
CASSYLVTEAFF
TGTGCCAGCAGTTACTTAGTAACTGAAGCTTTCTTT
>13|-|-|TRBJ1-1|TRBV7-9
CASSQSQNTEAFF
TGTGCCAGCAGCCAAAGCCAAAACACTGAAGCTTTCTTT
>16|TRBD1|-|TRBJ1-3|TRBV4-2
CASSQVAGGSGNTIYF
TGTGCCAGCAGCCAAGTTGCAGGGGGCTCTGGAAACACCATATATTTT
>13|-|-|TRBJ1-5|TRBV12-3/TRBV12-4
CASSSGYPQPQHF
TGTGCCAGCAGTTCAGGGTATCCTCAGCCCCAGCATTTT
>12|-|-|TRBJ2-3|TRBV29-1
CSAGASTDTQYF
TGCAGCGCCGGTGCTAGCACAGATACGCAGTATTTT
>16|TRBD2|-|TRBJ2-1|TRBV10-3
CAISVGLAGGGGKQFF
TGTGCCATCAGTGTTGGCCTAGCGGGAGGGGGAGGGAAGCAGTTCTTC
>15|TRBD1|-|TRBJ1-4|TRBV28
CASSLPQGAGEKLFF
TGTGCCAGCAGTTTACCCCAGGGGGCAGGGGAAAAACTGTTTTTT
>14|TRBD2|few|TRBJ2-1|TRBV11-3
CASSRGLAGGEQFF
TGTGCCAGCAGCCGGGGACTAGCGGGAGGTGAGCAGTTCTTC
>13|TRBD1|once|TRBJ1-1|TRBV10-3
CAIMTGMNTEAFF
TGTGCCATTATGACAGGGATGAACACTGAAGCTTTCTTT
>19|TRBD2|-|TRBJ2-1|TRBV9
CASSVGSGDSSYSYNEQFF
TGTGCCAGCAGCGTAGGCAGCGGGGACTCTTCCTACTCTTACAATGAGCAGTTCTTC
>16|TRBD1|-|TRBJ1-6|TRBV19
CASNTPGQGSVSPLHF
TGTGCCAGTAACACTCCGGGACAGGGTTCGGTCTCACCCCTCCACTTT
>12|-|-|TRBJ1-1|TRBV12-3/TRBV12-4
CASSYRATEAFF
TGTGCCAGCAGTTACAGAGCCACTGAAGCTTTCTTT
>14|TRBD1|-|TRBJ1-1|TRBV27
CASSFGTGGTEAFF
TGTGCCAGCAGTTTTGGGACAGGGGGCACTGAAGCTTTCTTT
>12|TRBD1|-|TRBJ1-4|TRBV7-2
CASSHRGSKLFF
TGTGCCAGCAGCCACAGGGGAAGCAAACTGTTTTTT
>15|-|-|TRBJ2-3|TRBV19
CASSYNRERTDTQYF
TGTGCCAGTAGTTACAACAGGGAGCGCACAGATACGCAGTATTTT
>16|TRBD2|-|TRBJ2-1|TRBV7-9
CASSLANAGAYNEQFF
TGTGCCAGCAGCTTAGCGAATGCGGGAGCCTACAATGAGCAGTTCTTC
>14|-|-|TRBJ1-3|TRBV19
CANPLPAGGNTIYF
TGTGCCAACCCCCTCCCCGCGGGAGGAAACACCATATATTTT
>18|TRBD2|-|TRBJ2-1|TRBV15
CATSQAPQGISGGKEQFF
TGTGCCACCAGTCAGGCCCCTCAAGGAATTAGCGGGGGCAAGGAGCAGTTCTTC
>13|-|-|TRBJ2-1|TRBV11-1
CASSPRDYNEQFF
TGTGCCAGCAGCCCCCGAGACTACAATGAGCAGTTCTTC
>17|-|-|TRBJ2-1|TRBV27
CASRPPQKTSGGGEQFF
TGTGCCAGCAGACCACCGCAAAAAACCTCCGGGGGAGGAGAGCAGTTCTTC
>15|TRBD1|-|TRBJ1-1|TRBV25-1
CASSESRGTGTEAFF
TGTGCCAGCAGTGAATCCAGGGGGACTGGCACTGAAGCTTTCTTT
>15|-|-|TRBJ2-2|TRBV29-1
CSVGFGGKNTGELFF
TGCAGCGTGGGGTTTGGAGGGAAGAACACCGGGGAGCTGTTTTTT
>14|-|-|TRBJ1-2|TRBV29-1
CSVVPGNHNYGYTF
TGCAGCGTTGTACCAGGGAACCATAACTATGGCTACACCTTC
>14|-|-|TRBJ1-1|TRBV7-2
CASSKPQGVTEAFF
TGTGCCAGCAGCAAACCCCAAGGGGTCACTGAAGCTTTCTTT
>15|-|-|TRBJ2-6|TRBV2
CASSESGARSNVLTF
TGTGCCAGCAGTGAATCTGGGGCCAGAAGCAACGTCCTGACTTTC
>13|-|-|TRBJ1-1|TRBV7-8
CASSFGRNTEAFF
TGTGCCAGCAGCTTCGGTCGGAACACTGAAGCTTTCTTT
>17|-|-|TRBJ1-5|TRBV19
CASSIGRRGDGNQPQHF
TGTGCCAGTAGTATAGGAAGGCGGGGGGACGGCAATCAGCCCCAGCATTTT
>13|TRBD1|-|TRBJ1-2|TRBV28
CASSLNRGYGYTF
TGTGCCAGCAGTTTAAACAGGGGCTATGGCTACACCTTC
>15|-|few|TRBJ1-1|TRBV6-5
CASSLTIQGNTEAFF
TGTGCCAGCAGTTTAACCATACAGGGGAACACTGAAGCTTTCTTT
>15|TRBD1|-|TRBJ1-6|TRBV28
CASSPSDRSNSPLHF
TGTGCCAGCAGTCCCTCGGACAGGTCTAATTCACCCCTCCACTTT
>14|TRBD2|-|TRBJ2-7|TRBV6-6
CASSSTGLAGEQYF
TGTGCCAGCAGTTCCACGGGACTAGCCGGGGAGCAGTACTTC
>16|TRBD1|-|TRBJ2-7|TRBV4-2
CASSQEVGQGFYEQYF
TGTGCCAGCAGCCAAGAGGTGGGACAGGGGTTTTACGAGCAGTACTTC
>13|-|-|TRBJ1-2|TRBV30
CATSEGHLYGYTF
TGTGCCACCTCCGAGGGACACCTCTATGGCTACACCTTC
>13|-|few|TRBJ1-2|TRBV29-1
CSVITGKDYGYTF
TGCAGCGTTATCACAGGGAAGGACTATGGCTACACCTTC
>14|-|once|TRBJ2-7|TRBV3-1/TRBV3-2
CASSIQPGAYEQYF
TGTGCCAGCAGCATCCAACCAGGCGCCTACGAGCAGTACTTC
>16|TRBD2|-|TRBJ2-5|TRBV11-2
CASSPRLAGVQETQYF
TGTGCCAGCAGCCCTCGACTAGCGGGAGTCCAAGAGACCCAGTACTTC
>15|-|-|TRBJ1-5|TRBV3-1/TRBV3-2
CASSQGSGANQPQHF
TGTGCCAGCAGCCAAGGATCAGGGGCCAATCAGCCCCAGCATTTT
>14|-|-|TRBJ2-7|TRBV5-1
CASSLVQGDYEQYF
TGCGCCAGCAGCTTGGTACAGGGTGATTACGAGCAGTACTTC
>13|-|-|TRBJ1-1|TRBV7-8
CASSFTGSTEAFF
TGTGCCAGCAGCTTTACAGGGTCGACTGAAGCTTTCTTT
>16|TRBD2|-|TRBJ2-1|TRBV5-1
CASSLVASGSSYEQFF
TGCGCCAGCAGCTTGGTCGCTAGCGGGAGCTCTTATGAGCAGTTCTTC
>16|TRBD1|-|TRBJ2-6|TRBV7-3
CASSLTGASGANVLTF
TGTGCCAGCAGCTTGACAGGGGCCTCTGGGGCCAACGTCCTGACTTTC
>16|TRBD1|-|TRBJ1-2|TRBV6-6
CASSSPGTEINYGYTF
TGTGCCAGCAGTTCGCCCGGGACAGAGATTAACTATGGCTACACCTTC
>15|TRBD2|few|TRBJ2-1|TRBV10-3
CAISQTSGRRNEQFF
TGTGCCATCAGTCAGACTAGCGGGAGACGGAATGAGCAGTTCTTC
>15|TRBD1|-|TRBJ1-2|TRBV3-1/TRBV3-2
CASSKPTGFNYGYTF
TGTGCCAGCAGCAAACCGACAGGGTTTAACTATGGCTACACCTTC
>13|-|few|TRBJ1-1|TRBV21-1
CASSKERTDEAFF
TGTGCCAGCAGCAAAGAGAGGACAGATGAAGCTTTCTTT
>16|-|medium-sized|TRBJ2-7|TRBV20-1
CSASRGGRGASYEQYF
TGCAGTGCTAGTCGGGGGGGCAGGGGGGCCTCCTACGAGCAGTACTTC
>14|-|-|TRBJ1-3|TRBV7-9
CASSFGGPGNTIYF
TGTGCCAGCAGCTTCGGGGGGCCGGGAAACACCATATATTTT
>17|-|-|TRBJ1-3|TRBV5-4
CASSSGRGTDSGNTIYF
TGTGCCAGCAGCTCCGGGAGGGGGACTGACTCTGGAAACACCATATATTTT
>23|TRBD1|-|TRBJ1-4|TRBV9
CASSATPMTGWGRDLSTNEKLFF
TGTGCCAGCAGCGCGACCCCCATGACAGGGTGGGGTCGGGATTTATCAACTAATGAAAAACTGTTTTTT
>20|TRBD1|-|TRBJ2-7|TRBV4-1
CASSQAPGTDWTQRRYEQYF
TGCGCCAGCAGCCAAGCTCCCGGGACAGATTGGACCCAAAGGCGCTACGAGCAGTACTTC
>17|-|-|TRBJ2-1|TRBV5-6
CASSLWRYLPWSDEQFF
TGTGCCAGCAGCTTGTGGAGGTACCTACCCTGGTCCGATGAGCAGTTCTTC